This T cell receptor beta chain was obtained from a study of shared clonotypes between healthy human individuals. The data were produced by immunoSEQ multiplex PCR, yet TCRdb's version contains in-frame clones alone and is incomplete. Of 300,000 to 350,000 clones detected, around 79% appear once; the ten largest clones hold about 10%. The clonotype comes from a man aged 25-45 years in good health. The sequenced sample was memory CD4+ T cells sorted from blood. Indicated subset: CD45RA-negative fraction.

This CDR3 reads CASKFTGTSGGGNTQYF. As DNA, the CDR3 is TGTGCCAGCAAATTTACCGGGACTAGCGGGGGTGGAAATACGCAGTATTTT. V usage is TRBV2 and J usage is TRBJ2-3; TRBD2 aligns across 14 bases. The V segment lost 7 bases and the J segment 7 bases; nucleotides outside the gene matches: 13. The CDR3 consists of 17 residues. Germline V gene data show CDR1 as SNHLY and CDR2 as FYNNEI. The complete variable domain, with remaining parts taken from reference TRBV2 and TRBJ2-3, reads EPEVTQTPSHQVTQMGQEVILRCVPISNHLYFYWYRQILGQKVEFLVSFYNNEISEKSEIFDDQFSVERPDGSNFTLKIRSTKLEDSAMYFCASKFTGTSGGGNTQYFGPGTRLTVL.